This is a list of T cell receptor beta chains from one sample in a study of OX40 agonist ivuxolimab in advanced cancers. The table came from immunoSEQ multiplex PCR; TCRdb's copy has only in-frame clones and leaves some out. The table has almost 45,000 clones, roughly 88% seen once; the top ten hold roughly 18%. The sample here was CD4+ or CD8+ T cells sorted from blood, taken in a trial of the OX40 agonist ivuxolimab. Receptors were obtained from an adult with an advanced solid tumor such as melanoma, head and neck, liver or kidney cancer. Both conserved end residues are part of each CDR3. Each record gives: D gene, V gene, J gene, clone size, CDR3 DNA, CDR3 protein. The D gene is left open where the match is weak. Clone size is not always given. Where it is, it says once, few, many or a class for expanded clones.

TRBD2,TRBV7-6,TRBJ2-5,.,TGTGCCAGCAGCTTTACTAGCGGGGGGGTACAAGAGACCCAGTACTTC,CASSFTSGGVQETQYF
.,TRBV28,TRBJ1-4,.,TGTGCCAGCAGAAGGACCAATGAAAAACTGTTTTTT,CASRRTNEKLFF
TRBD2,TRBV7-9,TRBJ2-5,.,TGTGCCAGCAGCTCCGATTTGAGCGGGGGTTGGGAGACCCAGTACTTC,CASSSDLSGGWETQYF
.,TRBV4-3,TRBJ2-7,.,TGCGCCAGCAGCCAATTCTACCAGGGGTTGACTTACGAGCAGTACTTC,CASSQFYQGLTYEQYF
TRBD1,TRBV6-5,TRBJ1-1,.,TGTGCCAGCCAGGGGGTCGGGAACACTGAAGCTTTCTTT,CASQGVGNTEAFF
.,TRBV9,TRBJ2-1,once,TGTGCCAGCAGCGTAGATCAGGGAGCCTACAATGAGCAGTTCTTC,CASSVDQGAYNEQFF
TRBD1,TRBV7-6,TRBJ2-2,.,TGTGCCAGCAGCTTAGGGACAGGGAGGTCTCCCAGAGGGATCACCGGGGAGCTGTTTTTT,CASSLGTGRSPRGITGELFF
TRBD2,TRBV9,TRBJ2-1,.,TGTGCCAGCAGCGTAGCTCTGGGTAGCGGGGGACCCTACGATGAGCAGTTCTTC,CASSVALGSGGPYDEQFF
.,TRBV19,TRBJ1-3,.,TGTGCCAGTAGCGCCTGGGAGTACAGCAGAAACACCATATATTTT,CASSAWEYSRNTIYF
.,TRBV7-6,TRBJ2-1,.,TGTGCCAGCACGCCCGGGGACGAGCTATTCTTC,CASTPGDELFF